Presented here are 21 T cell receptor beta chains from one specimen sequenced in a study of blood T cell repertoires in COVID-19. Clones were sequenced by immunoSEQ multiplex PCR, and TCRdb holds only the in-frame ones, with some missing. The sample has roughly 67,000 clones, roughly nine tenths seen once; the top ten hold approximately 4.7%. The sample consisted of peripheral blood. The source of these receptors is a man aged 45-65 years with active COVID-19.

The chain carries TRBV27 and TRBJ1-2; no definite D call. Germline V gives CDR1 MNHEY, CDR2 SMNVEV (reference sequence). This CDR3 comprises 13 residues. V dropped 3 bases and J dropped 8 bases, with 13 bases sitting between them. CDR3 protein: CASSFPDGSGYTF. In DNA form, the CDR3 reads TGTGCCAGCAGTTTCCCAGACGGGAGCGGCTACACCTTC.

The chain couples TRBV10-3 to TRBJ2-3, with D possibly being TRBD1 (7 bases). This CDR3 region has 16 residues. Deletions cut 2 bases from V and 6 bases from J, with 18 bases between. Germline CDR1 is ENHRY and CDR2 is SYGVKD. The DNA for the CDR3 is TGTGCCATCAGTGAGAACTCCGGAGGGGGCTTTGATACGCAGTATTTT. Translation gives CAISENSGGGFDTQYF.

The V and J genes are TRBV11-3 and TRBJ2-1; D is uncertain. The length of the CDR3 is 15 residues. Germline V gives CDR1 SGHNT, CDR2 YENEEA. Trimming took off 0 bases at V and 0 bases at J, with 6 bases between the two ends. The CDR3 coding sequence is TGTGCCAGCAGCTTAGATTCCAGCTCCTACAATGAGCAGTTCTTC. Its protein product is CASSLDSSSYNEQFF.

This clone was seen a few times. The V call is TRBV12-1, the J call TRBJ2-7; the D call TRBD2 from the table was never checked on the DNA. TRBV12-1 is given as a pseudogene. The CDR3 has 14 residues. CDR3 coding DNA: TGTGCCAGCAGGTCCCTAGGGAGACACTACGAGCAGTACTTC. This codes for CASRSLGRHYEQYF.

This chain uses TRBV7-2 with TRBJ1-2; 9 bases are shared with TRBD1. This CDR3 is 13 amino acids long. The germline V gene encodes CDR1 SGHTA and CDR2 FQGNSA. Unmatched junction bases numbered 1, after V lost 4 bases and J lost 4 bases. The chain's CDR3 is CASSWGQGYGYTF. In nucleotides, the CDR3 is TGTGCCAGCAGCTGGGGACAGGGCTATGGCTACACCTTC.

The gene calls are TRBV11-2 and TRBJ2-1; D not resolved. This CDR3 is 15 amino acids long. Trimming left V 3 bases short and J 8 bases short, with 17 bases between. CDR1 is SGHAT and CDR2 is FQNNGV in the germline V gene. Here the CDR3 DNA reads TGTGCCAGCAGCTTTCCGGCGCAGGCTGGCCATGAGCAGTTCTTC. Translation: CASSFPAQAGHEQFF. Full variable domain (rest looked up from reference TRBV11-2 and TRBJ2-1): EAGVAQSPRYKIIEKRQSVAFWCNPISGHATLYWYQQILGQGPKLLIQFQNNGVVDDSQLPKDRFSAERLKGVDSTLKIQPAKLEDSAVYLCASSFPAQAGHEQFFGPGTRLTVL.

The chain has TRBV12-3 or TRBV12-4 and TRBJ1-6; the D is unclear. This CDR3 has 12 amino acids. The V gene lost 3 bases and the J gene lost 11 bases, with 8 bases spanning the gap. This CDR3 is CASSFFEAPLHF. The CDR3 bases are TGTGCCAGCAGTTTCTTTGAGGCACCCCTCCACTTT.

The CDR3 loop is CASSLRLAGTYNEQFF. In DNA, the CDR3 is TGTGCCAGCAGCCTCCGACTAGCGGGGACCTACAATGAGCAGTTCTTC. This sequence joins TRBV7-6 and TRBJ2-1; 11 nucleotides agree with TRBD2. Germline values: CDR1 SGHVS, CDR2 FNYEAQ. The length of the CDR3 is 16 residues. The trim removed 5 bases at V and 2 bases at J, leaving 5 bases unmatched.

This clone came up once. DNA of the CDR3: TGTGCCAGCAGCCGCCGGGACAGGGAAGATTTTTCTTTCGGCTACACCTTC. Residues: CASSRRDREDFSFGYTF. The V and J genes are TRBV5-5 and TRBJ1-2, with 9 bases that match TRBD1. The CDR3 is made up of 17 amino acids. Trimming at V came to 4 bases and at J to 8 bases, leaving 18 bases not matched to a gene. Germline CDR1 SGHKS, CDR2 YYEKEE (reference sequence).

This rearrangement joins TRBV7-2 to TRBJ2-3, with 11 bases lining up with TRBD2. The CDR3 spans 17 residues. The ends lost 1 base at V and 1 base at J; junction bases unmatched: 4. Germline lookup yields CDR1 SGHTA and CDR2 FQGNSA. The CDR3 DNA reads TGTGCCAGCAGCTTAGAGCTAGCGGGGGGCGGCACAGATACGCAGTATTTT. Translation gives CASSLELAGGGTDTQYF. The full variable domain, its missing parts supplied by reference TRBV7-2 and TRBJ2-3, is GAGVSQSPSNKVTEKGKDVELRCDPISGHTALYWYRQSLGQGLEFLIYFQGNSAPDKSGLPSDRFSAERTGGSVSTLTIQRTQQEDSAVYLCASSLELAGGGTDTQYFGPGTRLTVL.

This clone was observed a handful of times. The chain uses TRBV30 and TRBJ1-5; TRBD1 agrees at 9 bases. Losses at the gene ends were 5 bases for V and 1 base for J; bases not matched to a gene: 6. In germline, CDR1 is GTSNPN, CDR2 SVGIG (reference sequence). The CDR3 length is 15 residues. CDR3 protein: CAWATGGSSNQPQHF. The CDR3 DNA is TGTGCCTGGGCTACAGGGGGCTCAAGCAATCAGCCCCAGCATTTT.

This chain joins TRBV24-1 and TRBJ1-1; D is unclear. The V end was cut by 0 bases, the J end by 8 bases, with 9 bases between. The CDR3 is 13 amino acids. Germline loops: CDR1 KGHDR, CDR2 SFDVKD. Here the CDR3 DNA reads TGTGCCACCAGTGATTTGTTTTCGGGGGAAGCTTTCTTT. As protein: CATSDLFSGEAFF.

V usage is TRBV13 and J usage is TRBJ2-1, with D perhaps TRBD1 (5 bases). Germline V gene sequence: CDR1 PRHDT, CDR2 FYEKMQ (reference sequence). This CDR3 contains 15 residues. V lost 4 bases and J 4 bases, leaving 14 bases between the germline ends. CDR3 sequence: CASSSDTYGYNEQFF. CDR3 nucleotide sequence: TGTGCCAGCAGCTCGGACACGTACGGATACAATGAGCAGTTCTTC.

The chain uses TRBV12-3 or TRBV12-4 and TRBJ2-1; D perhaps matches TRBD2 (6 bases). CDR3 length: 13 amino acids. V lost 7 bases, J lost 8 bases, and 15 bases lay in between. The CDR3 bases are TGTGCCAGCATGCCCCGGAGGGCCTATGAGCAGTTCTTC. Amino acid sequence: CASMPRRAYEQFF.

The chain is built from TRBV7-2 and TRBJ2-1; D possibly corresponds to TRBD1 (5 bases). This CDR3 spans 14 amino acids. CDR1 is SGHTA and CDR2 is FQGNSA in the germline V gene. Trimming left V 8 bases short and J 1 base short, with 12 bases between. The CDR3 nucleotides read TGTGCCAGCCTCCCAAGGGGTTCCTACAATGAGCAGTTCTTC. Its protein product is CASLPRGSYNEQFF.

The chain links TRBV6-5 to TRBJ1-2; a weak D match, TRBD1 (6 bases). This CDR3 region has 14 residues. The ends were cut back, 7 bases at V and 7 bases at J, with 19 bases in the middle. Germline-derived CDR1 and CDR2 are MNHEY and SVGAGI. CDR3 nucleotide sequence: TGTGCCAGCACTCCTTCCCAGGGGATCGGTGGCTACACCTTC. This sequence encodes CASTPSQGIGGYTF.

The J gene is TRBJ1-1, the V gene TRBV1. TRBV1 is deemed a pseudogene. The CDR3 has 13 amino acids. CDR3 DNA sequence: TGCACCATCCCCCGTCCCCGGGTCACTGAAGCTTTCTTT. Residues: CTIPRPRVTEAFF.

This chain joins TRBV12-3 or TRBV12-4 and TRBJ1-6; the D gene is possibly TRBD1 (6 bases). V dropped 6 bases and J dropped 10 bases, with 10 bases sitting between them. The CDR3 consists of 12 residues. The CDR3 bases are TGTGCCAGCAGACGACAGGCGTCACCCCTCCACTTT. It encodes CASRRQASPLHF.

This clone is a singleton in its sample. The rearrangement uses TRBV30 and TRBJ1-1; the match to TRBD1 covers 10 bases. V was clipped by 4 bases and J by 4 bases; unmatched bases: 12. Germline CDR1 GTSNPN, CDR2 SVGIG (reference sequence). This CDR3 spans 16 amino acids. CDR3 region: CAWTRQGAPHGTEAFF. CDR3 coding DNA: TGTGCCTGGACCCGACAGGGGGCCCCTCATGGCACTGAAGCTTTCTTT.

This chain joins TRBV19 and TRBJ2-7, with no clear D. V gave up 3 bases and J gave up 0 bases, with 9 bases separating them. The length of the CDR3 is 14 residues. Germline CDR1 LNHDA, CDR2 SQIVND (reference sequence). This CDR3 reads CASSIFGNSYEQYF. CDR3 DNA: TGTGCCAGTAGTATTTTCGGTAACTCCTACGAGCAGTACTTC.

The genes are TRBV19 and TRBJ1-3, with D perhaps TRBD1 (5 bases). The germline V gene encodes CDR1 LNHDA and CDR2 SQIVND (reference sequence). The V end lost 1 base, the J end lost 0 bases, and 16 bases lay between the germline ends. This CDR3 is 18 amino acids long. The CDR3 DNA follows: TGTGCCAGTAGTATAGGCAGGGAAGGGAAGTCCTCTGGAAACACCATATATTTT. This sequence encodes CASSIGREGKSSGNTIYF. Complete variable domain (other parts from reference TRBV19 and TRBJ1-3): DGGITQSPKYLFRKEGQNVTLSCEQNLNHDAMYWYRQDPGQGLRLIYYSQIVNDFQKGDIAEGYSVSREKKESFPLTVTSAQKNPTAFYLCASSIGREGKSSGNTIYFGEGSWLTVV.